A single sample is the source of the 8 T cell receptor beta chains below, sequenced in a study of lymphopenia after photon versus proton radiotherapy. Profiled with immunoSEQ multiplex PCR; TCRdb holds only in-frame clones, not every one. The sample has some 7,300 clones; around 92% are singletons. Sequenced here: peripheral blood, sampled from a patient treated with photon-based radiotherapy. The receptors originated from a man aged 60 to 75 with cholangiocarcinoma.

This sequence joins TRBV7-8 and TRBJ1-6, with TRBD1 identical over 8 bases. Germline V gene lookup returns CDR1 SGHVS and CDR2 FQNEAQ. The trim removed 1 base at V and 10 bases at J, leaving 9 bases unmatched. This CDR3 region has 16 residues. DNA for the CDR3: TGTGCCAGCAGCTTAGTGAGAGGACAGGGAGGATCACCCCTCCACTTT. This sequence encodes CASSLVRGQGGSPLHF.

The V call is TRBV7-2, the J call TRBJ1-4, with 8 bases fitting TRBD1. Germline assignment: CDR1 SGHTA and CDR2 FQGNSA. This CDR3 spans 14 amino acids. Trimming cost V 1 base and J 6 bases; bases outside gene matches: 1. Written as DNA, the CDR3 is TGTGCCAGCAGCTTAGTACAGGGGGATGAAAAACTGTTTTTT. Its translation is CASSLVQGDEKLFF. The entire variable domain, with the rest obtained from reference TRBV7-2 and TRBJ1-4, is as follows: GAGVSQSPSNKVTEKGKDVELRCDPISGHTALYWYRQSLGQGLEFLIYFQGNSAPDKSGLPSDRFSAERTGGSVSTLTIQRTQQEDSAVYLCASSLVQGDEKLFFGSGTQLSVL.

The chain employs TRBV29-1 and TRBJ2-5, with 16 bases matching TRBD2. The CDR3 length is 16 residues. The V segment lost 3 bases and the J segment 4 bases; nucleotides outside the gene matches: 5. CDR1 SQVTM and CDR2 ANQGSEA come from the germline V gene. CDR3 protein: CSVEGLAGGPVETQYF. Written as DNA, the CDR3 is TGCAGCGTTGAGGGACTAGCGGGAGGGCCCGTAGAGACCCAGTACTTC.

The chain is built from TRBV7-2 and TRBJ2-7; D not resolved. Per the germline V gene, CDR1 is SGHTA and CDR2 is FQGNSA. V lost 6 bases, J lost 3 bases, and 9 bases lay in between. The CDR3 has 12 residues. In DNA, the CDR3 is TGTGCCAGCAGTCTACCCCACTACGAGCAGTACTTC. This sequence encodes CASSLPHYEQYF.

This chain links TRBV4-2 with TRBJ1-2; D call uncertain. Germline-derived CDR1 and CDR2 are LGHNA and YNFKEQ. V was clipped by 1 base and J by 4 bases, with 16 bases between them. The CDR3 is 16 residues long. Written as DNA, the CDR3 is TGTGCCAGCAGCCAAGCCCCGGGCGGGGAGGGCTATGGCTACACCTTC. Amino acids: CASSQAPGGEGYGYTF.

J is TRBJ1-5 and V is TRBV11-2, with D unresolved. CDR1 SGHAT and CDR2 FQNNGV come from the germline V gene. CDR3 length equals 16 residues. V lost 1 base, J lost 0 bases, and 10 bases lay in between. For the CDR3, the DNA is TGTGCCAGCAGCTTAGCGTTCGCAGGTAGCAATCAGCCCCAGCATTTT. Its translation: CASSLAFAGSNQPQHF.

The chain employs TRBV28 and TRBJ1-5; 7 bases are shared with TRBD1. The CDR3 sequence is 15 residues long. Looked up from germline, CDR1 is MDHEN and CDR2 is SYDVKM. The V gene end was trimmed by 1 base and the J gene end by 3 bases; junction bases not matched to a gene: 3. CDR3 bases: TGTGCCAGCAGTTTATTACAGGGGTCCAATCAGCCCCAGCATTTT. Translating it yields CASSLLQGSNQPQHF.

The chain couples TRBV5-1 to TRBJ1-1, with D possibly being TRBD1 (5 bases). The CDR3 runs 16 residues. Germline-derived CDR1 and CDR2 are SGHRS and YFSETQ. Deletions cut 0 bases from V and 4 bases from J, with 16 bases between. The CDR3 DNA reads as TGCGCCAGCAGCTTGGGGTTTCCGGGGGGTGCCACTGAAGCTTTCTTT. It is translated as CASSLGFPGGATEAFF.